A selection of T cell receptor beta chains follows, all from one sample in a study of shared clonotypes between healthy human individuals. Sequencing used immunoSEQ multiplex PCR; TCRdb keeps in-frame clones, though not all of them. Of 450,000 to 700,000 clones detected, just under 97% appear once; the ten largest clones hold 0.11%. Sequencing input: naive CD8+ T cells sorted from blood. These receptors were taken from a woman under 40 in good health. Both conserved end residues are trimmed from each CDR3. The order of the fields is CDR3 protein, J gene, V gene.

ASKTRLAGRQETQY,TRBJ2-5,TRBV6-6
ASRTATITSGSGGTGELF,TRBJ2-2,TRBV27
ASSLPGTGRGYT,TRBJ1-2,TRBV5-6
ASSPGRGPYEQY,TRBJ2-7,TRBV27
ASSSGSGYNEQF,TRBJ2-1,TRBV28
ASSVAGGFYNEQF,TRBJ2-1,TRBV5-4
ASTRLVGNEQF,TRBJ2-1,TRBV6-5
ASSPGTSSNEKLF,TRBJ1-4,TRBV11-2
ASSPYPGTGDEKLF,TRBJ1-4,TRBV4-1
ASTSPGDGELF,TRBJ2-2,TRBV5-4
ASSGWELAAYNEQF,TRBJ2-1,TRBV9
ASSDWVARLNTEAF,TRBJ1-1,TRBV7-9
ASSWTKGSEKLF,TRBJ1-4,TRBV27
ASSFGFSGANVLT,TRBJ2-6,TRBV27
ASSLWGRETQY,TRBJ2-5,TRBV27
ATSTDRGGYNEQF,TRBJ2-1,TRBV15
ASSAPGSGQY,TRBJ2-3,TRBV9
ASSTLLAGNQETQY,TRBJ2-5,TRBV7-9
ASSLQRRSYTGELF,TRBJ2-2,TRBV28
ASSGPSGSTDTQY,TRBJ2-3,TRBV2
ASSPEGLNYT,TRBJ1-2,TRBV7-8
ASSPDGSGANVLT,TRBJ2-6,TRBV6-5
ASSLLIASGNEQF,TRBJ2-1,TRBV27
ASKGRADNEQF,TRBJ2-1,TRBV6-5
ASTSEGAQY,TRBJ2-5,TRBV5-4
ASSPTGGGTGELF,TRBJ2-2,TRBV28
ASSPPGQAPYEQY,TRBJ2-7,TRBV18
ASSSGTAYYGYT,TRBJ1-2,TRBV5-6
ASSVAQGTRSIYEQY,TRBJ2-7,TRBV9
SVELTSGYNEQF,TRBJ2-1,TRBV29-1
ASSPPPSGGEETQY,TRBJ2-5,TRBV18
ASSLGSQGPYQETQY,TRBJ2-5,TRBV11-2
ASSQSYRAGNTIY,TRBJ1-3,TRBV4-1